Below, 8 T cell receptor beta chains from the same sample are listed, as sequenced in a study of graft-versus-host responses after intestinal transplantation. Sequencing used immunoSEQ multiplex PCR; TCRdb keeps in-frame clones, though not all of them. Among 100,000 to 110,000 clones listed, roughly 87% were seen once. No antigen has been identified for these receptors. The sequenced sample was unstimulated CD4+ T cells sorted from spleen or lymph node cells, obtained before transplant. These receptors all stem from a human donor who was the organ donor for an intestinal transplant.

This clone has a handful of counts. The chain carries TRBV27 and TRBJ1-5; unclear D gene. Germline-derived CDR1 and CDR2 are MNHEY and SMNVEV (reference sequence). V shed 1 base and J shed 2 bases, with 6 bases lying between them. This CDR3 is built from 14 residues. Here the CDR3 DNA reads TGTGCCAGCAGTTTATACGGAGGCAATCAGCCCCAGCATTTT. It yields the protein CASSLYGGNQPQHF.

The genes are TRBV11-2 and TRBJ2-7; TRBD2 matches at 10 bases. The V gene end was trimmed by 1 base and the J gene end by 5 bases; junction bases not matched to a gene: 8. CDR3 length equals 16 residues. CDR1 and CDR2 from the germline V gene are SGHAT and FQNNGV. CDR3: CASSLGDQRGGNEQYF. The DNA for the CDR3 is TGTGCCAGCAGCTTAGGGGATCAGCGGGGGGGGAACGAGCAGTACTTC.

J is TRBJ1-2 and V is TRBV15, with 7 positions matching TRBD1. The junction had 0 bases not matched to a gene; V was cut back by 0 bases and J by 2 bases. The V gene's germline CDR1 is LNHNV and CDR2 YYDKDF (reference sequence). The CDR3 is 14 residues long. This chain's CDR3 is CATSRDRGNYGYTF. The CDR3 DNA reads TGTGCCACCAGCAGAGACAGGGGGAACTATGGCTACACCTTC. The variable domain in full, with the rest retrieved from reference TRBV15 and TRBJ1-2, is DAMVIQNPRYQVTQFGKPVTLSCSQTLNHNVMYWYQQKSSQAPKLLFHYYDKDFNNEADTPDNFQSRRPNTSFCFLDIRSPGLGDTAMYLCATSRDRGNYGYTFGSGTRLTVV.

The CDR3: CASSFPGVGNYGYTF. As DNA, the CDR3 is TGTGCCAGCAGTTTCCCTGGGGTGGGCAACTATGGCTACACCTTC. The V call is TRBV28, the J call TRBJ1-2; unclear D gene. V gave up 3 bases and J gave up 2 bases, with 13 bases separating them. CDR1 is MDHEN and CDR2 is SYDVKM in the germline V gene. CDR3 length equals 15 residues.

The chain employs TRBV28 and TRBJ1-5; 8 bases agree with TRBD1. The CDR3 length is 18 residues. Germline CDR1 is MDHEN and CDR2 is SYDVKM. J gave up 0 bases and V 5 bases, and 12 bases lay outside the gene matches. The CDR3 sequence is CASSLLSTGVYSNQPQHF. CDR3 bases: TGTGCCAGCAGTCTTTTATCGACAGGGGTTTATAGCAATCAGCCCCAGCATTTT.

The chain has TRBV4-2 and TRBJ2-3, with D unclear. V dropped 4 bases and J dropped 2 bases, with 10 bases sitting between them. This CDR3 contains 14 residues. CDR1 LGHNA and CDR2 YNFKEQ come from the germline V gene. The CDR3 region is CASSRVMVTDTQYF. The CDR3 region has the DNA TGTGCCAGCAGCCGAGTTATGGTCACAGATACGCAGTATTTT.

The chain recombines TRBV28 with TRBJ2-7; 7 bases match TRBD1. Germline V lookup: CDR1 MDHEN, CDR2 SYDVKM. V shed 7 bases, J shed 1 base, and the junction held 10 bases outside the gene matches. The CDR3 extends over 15 amino acids. In DNA, the CDR3 is TGTGCCAGCACCCGAATCGGGACAGAATCCTACGAGCAGTACTTC. The encoded protein is CASTRIGTESYEQYF. The variable domain in full, with the rest retrieved from reference TRBV28 and TRBJ2-7, is DVKVTQSSRYLVKRTGEKVFLECVQDMDHENMFWYRQDPGLGLRLIYFSYDVKMKEKGDIPEGYSVSREKKERFSLILESASTNQTSMYLCASTRIGTESYEQYFGPGTRLTVT.

The V call is TRBV30, the J call TRBJ2-7; the D gene is possibly TRBD2 (7 bases). The CDR3 extends over 12 amino acids. The V gene's germline CDR1 is GTSNPN and CDR2 SVGIG (reference sequence). The V and J ends lost 5 bases and 2 bases respectively, with 10 bases between them. The CDR3 spells CAWQRDTYEQYF. CDR3 nucleotide sequence: TGTGCCTGGCAGCGGGACACCTACGAGCAGTACTTC.